The entry below describes one T cell receptor beta chain. Authors' analysis steps: It was from reference gene primer amplification that nucleated cell counts were estimated. Sequencing was performed with immunoSEQ multiplex PCR; in TCRdb, only in-frame clones are kept and a portion is missing. That table gives V, J and clone size, and the DNA gave D and trimming. The data hold some 43,000 clones, with about four fifths observed a single time. This sample is drawn from a study of blood T cell repertoires in COVID-19. Study in general: Samples of COVID-19 (acute and convalescent) were obtained from the United States, Italy and Spain. The cDNA or gDNA used as material had been derived from T cells, B-cell-depleted T cells, or PBMCs.

Germline CDR1 MDHEN, CDR2 SYDVKM. V shed 3 bases and J 3 bases; nucleotides not matched to a gene: 9. This CDR3 comprises 18 residues. This clonotype originated in a man aged 50 or older with active COVID-19. This chain joins TRBV28 and TRBJ2-1; 12 bases agree with TRBD2. The sequenced sample consisted of peripheral blood. CDR3 sequence (DNA): TGTGCCAGCAGTTTCCGAGGACTAGCGGGGCCAGGCTACAATGAGCAGTTCTTC. Its translation is CASSFRGLAGPGYNEQFF.